This T cell receptor beta chain was observed in a study of spatial heterogeneity in lung cancer. Time point reported: sample taken at primary tumor resection. In each case, whole RNA from tumor, nontumor lung or frozen PBMC was sequenced unsorted. The cohort: under 80 early-stage, untreated non-small cell lung cancer patients. This clonotype was counted ten times or more. In germline, CDR1 is SNHLY, CDR2 FYNNEI. This CDR3 has 15 amino acids. V gave up 6 bases and J gave up 3 bases; unmatched junction bases: 8. TCRdb processed the 5' RACE reads anew with MiXCR; each CDR3 protein has one entry. The sample records about 12,000 distinct CDR3 sequences, 6.2% being singletons.

This TCR was sampled from a male donor with early-stage non-small cell lung cancer. The V and J genes are TRBV2 and TRBJ2-7; TRBD2 aligns across 10 bases. The material was normal lung tissue next to the tumor, obtained at surgery. CDR3 nucleotides: TGTGCCAGCAGGGGCAGCGGGAGGGCCCGCTACGAGCAGTACTTC. As protein: CASRGSGRARYEQYF.